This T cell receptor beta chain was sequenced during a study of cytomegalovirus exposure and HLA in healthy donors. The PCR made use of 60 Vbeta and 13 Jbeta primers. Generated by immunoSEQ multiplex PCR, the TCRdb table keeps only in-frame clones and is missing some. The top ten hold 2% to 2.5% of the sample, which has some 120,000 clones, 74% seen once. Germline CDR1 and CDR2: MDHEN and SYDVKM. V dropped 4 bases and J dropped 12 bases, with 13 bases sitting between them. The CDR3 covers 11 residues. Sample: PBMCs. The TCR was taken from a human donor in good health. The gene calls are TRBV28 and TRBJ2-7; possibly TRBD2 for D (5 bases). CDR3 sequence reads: CASSSDLEGYF. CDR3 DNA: TGTGCCAGCAGTTCTGACTTAGAGGGGTACTTC.